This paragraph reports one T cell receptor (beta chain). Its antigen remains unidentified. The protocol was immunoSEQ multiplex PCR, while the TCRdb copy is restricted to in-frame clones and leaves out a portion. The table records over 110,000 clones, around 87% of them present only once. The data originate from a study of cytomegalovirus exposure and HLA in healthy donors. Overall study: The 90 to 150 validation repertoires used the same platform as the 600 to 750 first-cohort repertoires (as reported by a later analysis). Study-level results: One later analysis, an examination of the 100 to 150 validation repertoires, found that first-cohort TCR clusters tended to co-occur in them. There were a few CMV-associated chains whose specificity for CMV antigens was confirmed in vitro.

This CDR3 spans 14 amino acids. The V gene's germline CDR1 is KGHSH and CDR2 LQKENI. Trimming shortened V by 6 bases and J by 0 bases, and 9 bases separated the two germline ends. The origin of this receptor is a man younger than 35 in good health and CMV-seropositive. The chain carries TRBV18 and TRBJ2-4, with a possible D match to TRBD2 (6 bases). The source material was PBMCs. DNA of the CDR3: TGTGCCAGCTCCCCGGGACTAGCCAAAAACATTCAGTACTTC. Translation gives CASSPGLAKNIQYF.